The 4 T cell receptor beta chains listed next were all sequenced from one sample in a study of CD8+CD57+ T cells in acquired aplastic anemia. Selection for sequencing was limited to patients who had shown CD8+CD57+ cell expansion by flow cytometry. Researchers used genomic DNA as the template to profile TCR beta VDJ and CDR3. Each CDR3 protein gets one entry after TCRdb re-called the reads with MiXCR. This table has 150,000 to 200,000 distinct CDR3 sequences, 48% appearing once. The material sequenced was sorted CD4+, CD8+, or CD8+CD57+ T cells (not recorded which) from PBMCs. These receptors originate from a human donor with aplastic anemia.

At least ten counts were recorded for this clonotype. This rearrangement joins TRBV2 to TRBJ2-5, with D possibly called TRBD1 or TRBD2 (5 bases each). This CDR3 comprises 13 residues. Trimming shortened V by 8 bases and J by 5 bases, and 15 bases separated the two germline ends. Germline V gene sequence: CDR1 SNHLY, CDR2 FYNNEI. The CDR3 protein is CASWGRETETQYF. CDR3 bases: TGTGCCAGCTGGGGCCGGGAAACGGAGACCCAGTACTTC.

The chain uses TRBV10-3 and TRBJ2-6; D call uncertain. Trimming removed 6 bases from V and 0 bases from J, with 9 bases in between. The CDR3 is 15 residues long. Germline V lookup: CDR1 ENHRY, CDR2 SYGVKD. The CDR3 reads CAISSEFSGANVLTF. CDR3 in DNA: TGTGCCATCAGCTCTGAGTTCTCTGGGGCCAACGTCCTGACTTTC.

Ten or more counts support this clonotype. This chain connects TRBV27 to TRBJ2-7, with TRBD2 identical over 7 bases. CDR3 length: 14 residues. Germline trimming cut 6 bases from V and 7 bases from J; bases unmatched to any gene: 12. Germline assignment: CDR1 MNHEY and CDR2 SMNVEV (reference sequence). CDR3 DNA sequence: TGTGCCAGCAGCCGGGGACTATTAGCGAGGGAGCAGTACTTC. Translating it yields CASSRGLLAREQYF.

In its sample, this clonotype was seen many times. V and J are TRBV19 and TRBJ2-1, with no clear D. CDR1 and CDR2 from the germline V gene are LNHDA and SQIVND (reference sequence). Trimming cost V 2 bases and J 9 bases, with 11 bases left between them. The CDR3 is 13 residues long. The chain's CDR3 is CASSINRVGEQFF. The CDR3, as DNA: TGTGCCAGTAGTATAAATCGGGTTGGTGAGCAGTTCTTC.